The clone carrying this T cell receptor beta chain has a count of ten or more. The V and J ends lost 2 bases and 1 base respectively, with 9 bases between them. Germline CDR1 and CDR2: MDHEN and SYDVKM. This CDR3 comprises 15 residues. Time point given: newly diagnosed GD, antithyroid drugs for less than 3 months. Scientists built the TCR library using RNA that was extracted from PBMCs. The EDTA tubes were filled with 7.5 to 9 milliliters of drawn peripheral blood. These data are taken from a study of regulatory T cells in long-lasting Graves disease. Library construction for TCR beta used iRepertoire HTBI primers and Arm-PCR of CDR3 regions. Study processing details: Identified segments across samples numbered about 64 TRBV and about 13 TRBJ. One entry per CDR3 protein results from TCRdb running MiXCR on the multiplex PCR reads. TCRdb's processing, not the authors', yielded these V and J calls. Found here are 300,000 to 400,000 distinct CDR3 sequences, over 15% of them singletons; the top ten hold approximately 30%.

These data also formed part of another study, on T cells in Graves' hyperthyroidism and ophthalmopathy. That paper notes: Stable Graves' hyperthyroidism meant no ophthalmopathy progression within 18 months. HTBI primers were used for first-round RT-PCR of the TCR CDR3.

The sequence was collected from a man aged 40-49 years with Graves disease. The chain combines TRBV28 with TRBJ1-5; D possibly corresponds to TRBD1 (5 bases). Sequenced material: peripheral blood mononuclear cells (PBMCs), taken at new diagnosis, from a patient treated with antithyroid drugs. In DNA, the CDR3 is TGTGCCAGCAGTTTAGTAGGGACGAGCAATCAGCCCCAGCATTTT. Protein sequence: CASSLVGTSNQPQHF.